The rows below give T cell receptor beta chains drawn from one sample of a study of blood T cell repertoires in COVID-19. Using immunoSEQ multiplex PCR, the repertoire was profiled, and TCRdb retains in-frame clones only, with some absent. The table records roughly 400,000 clones, approximately 86% of them present only once. Sequenced sample: PBMCs or T cells enriched from blood (not recorded which). These receptors were collected from a middle-aged woman with acute COVID-19. Each CDR3 is given with its conserved first and last residue. D genes are given only for firm matches. Clone size is not always given. Where it is, it says once, few, many or a class for expanded clones.

len	v_gene	d_gene	abundance	j_gene	CDR3aa	CDR3nt
15	TRBV7-8	.	.	TRBJ1-6	CASKVWSSYNSPLHF	TGTGCCAGCAAGGTTTGGAGCTCCTATAATTCACCCCTCCACTTT
15	TRBV6-5	TRBD1	.	TRBJ1-2	CASSLGQGGLGGYTF	TGTGCCAGCAGCCTCGGACAGGGGGGTTTGGGTGGCTACACCTTC
13	TRBV7-9	.	.	TRBJ1-1	CASQIGEGTEAFF	TGTGCCAGCCAGATTGGGGAGGGGACTGAAGCTTTCTTT
15	TRBV5-4	TRBD2	.	TRBJ2-3	CASSPSGIWEDTQYF	TGTGCCAGCAGCCCGAGCGGGATCTGGGAGGATACGCAGTATTTT
14	TRBV24-1	.	.	TRBJ2-1	CATSVRDSYNEQFF	TGTGCCACCAGTGTCCGGGACTCCTACAATGAGCAGTTCTTC
16	TRBV11-3	.	.	TRBJ1-6	CASSRVTGKRNSPLHF	TGTGCCAGCAGCCGGGTTACAGGGAAGAGGAATTCACCCCTCCACTTT
14	TRBV19	.	.	TRBJ1-1	CASSKEGANTEAFF	TGTGCCAGTAGTAAAGAGGGAGCGAACACTGAAGCTTTCTTT
16	TRBV9	TRBD2	.	TRBJ2-1	CASSLRGGAGNNEQFF	TGTGCCAGCAGCCTACGGGGGGGCGCGGGAAACAATGAGCAGTTCTTC
14	TRBV5-1	.	.	TRBJ2-7	CASSLSGGNYEQYF	TGCGCCAGCAGCCTATCTGGCGGAAACTACGAGCAGTACTTC
15	TRBV11-2	.	.	TRBJ1-4	CASSLGQTTNEKLFF	TGTGCCAGCAGCCTTGGACAAACAACTAATGAAAAACTGTTTTTT
14	TRBV3-1/TRBV3-2	.	.	TRBJ2-3	CASSHERGLDTQYF	TGTGCCAGCAGCCACGAACGGGGGTTAGATACGCAGTATTTT
14	TRBV20-1	.	.	TRBJ2-7	CSASPQTVRSEQYF	TGCAGTGCTAGTCCCCAGACAGTTAGGAGCGAGCAGTACTTC
14	TRBV19	.	once	TRBJ1-3	CASSIRDPGNTIYF	TGTGCCAGTAGTATCAGGGATCCTGGAAACACCATATATTTT
11	TRBV5-8	.	.	TRBJ1-5	CASSGFQPQHF	TGTGCCAGCTCGGGGTTTCAGCCCCAGCATTTT
16	TRBV7-8	.	once	TRBJ1-1	CASSIRDTATNTEAFF	TGTGCCAGCAGCATCCGGGACACGGCTACGAACACTGAAGCTTTCTTT
14	TRBV6-5	.	.	TRBJ2-7	CASSSPAAGHEQYF	TGTGCCAGCAGTTCCCCGGCCGCGGGTCACGAGCAGTACTTC
12	TRBV6-1	.	.	TRBJ2-7	CASSERGYEQYF	TGTGCCAGCAGTGAACGGGGCTACGAGCAGTACTTC
15	TRBV6-5	.	.	TRBJ2-7	CASRFLRGSKYEQYF	TGTGCCAGCAGATTTTTACGAGGTTCGAAGTACGAGCAGTACTTC
14	TRBV18	.	.	TRBJ1-1	CASSPVTGSTEAFF	TGTGCCAGCTCACCAGTTACAGGGAGCACTGAAGCTTTCTTT
14	TRBV25-1	.	.	TRBJ1-2	CASAPSGANYGYTF	TGTGCCAGCGCCCCGTCGGGGGCTAACTATGGCTACACCTTC
15	TRBV19	.	.	TRBJ2-1	CASSIRHLFGGEQFF	TGTGCCAGTAGTATTCGCCATCTGTTCGGCGGTGAGCAGTTCTTC
16	TRBV7-6	TRBD2	.	TRBJ2-3	CASSLYSGGAVDTQYF	TGTGCCAGCAGCCTATACAGCGGGGGGGCCGTAGATACGCAGTATTTT
15	TRBV11-2	TRBD2	.	TRBJ2-2	CASSLGGLAVGELFF	TGTGCCAGCAGCTTAGGGGGACTAGCGGTCGGGGAGCTGTTTTTT
15	TRBV5-1	TRBD2	.	TRBJ2-7	CASSFLAGAPDEQYF	TGCGCCAGCAGCTTCCTAGCGGGGGCCCCGGACGAGCAGTACTTC
16	TRBV13	TRBD1	.	TRBJ1-3	CASSSLQGAGGNTIYF	TGTGCCAGCAGCTCCTTACAGGGGGCCGGCGGAAACACCATATATTTT
14	TRBV6-5	.	once	TRBJ1-1	CASGYFGGNTEAFF	TGTGCCAGCGGCTACTTCGGGGGGAACACTGAAGCTTTCTTT
15	TRBV3-1/TRBV3-2	TRBD2	.	TRBJ2-7	CASSPGGLAGNEQYF	TGTGCCAGCAGCCCCGGGGGGCTAGCGGGGAACGAGCAGTACTTC
15	TRBV5-1	.	.	TRBJ1-3	CASSLGTVKGNTIYF	TGCGCCAGCAGCTTGGGGACAGTCAAAGGAAACACCATATATTTT
15	TRBV27	.	.	TRBJ1-3	CASSLTGGRGNTIYF	TGTGCCAGCAGTTTAACGGGGGGGCGAGGAAACACCATATATTTT
15	TRBV30	TRBD1	once	TRBJ1-5	CAWSPRGRGNQPQHF	TGTGCCTGGAGTCCAAGGGGGCGAGGCAATCAGCCCCAGCATTTT
14	TRBV19	.	.	TRBJ2-7	CASSIGQGKDEQYF	TGTGCCAGTAGTATTGGTCAGGGGAAGGACGAGCAGTACTTC
16	TRBV5-1	TRBD1	.	TRBJ1-5	CASSLGDRGPSQPQHF	TGCGCCAGCAGCTTGGGTGACAGGGGCCCAAGTCAGCCCCAGCATTTT
17	TRBV3-1/TRBV3-2	TRBD1	.	TRBJ2-2	CASSPYATGGNTGELFF	TGTGCCAGCAGCCCCTACGCTACAGGGGGGAACACCGGGGAGCTGTTTTTT
14	TRBV30	TRBD1	.	TRBJ1-2	CAWSVLTGGSGYTF	TGTGCCTGGAGTGTACTAACAGGGGGCTCTGGCTACACCTTC
13	TRBV2	.	.	TRBJ2-2	CASSLTTGGELFF	TGTGCCAGCAGTCTGACGACAGGCGGGGAGCTGTTTTTT
15	TRBV6-1	.	.	TRBJ1-2	CASSEGGGVGYGYTF	TGTGCCAGCAGTGAAGGTGGAGGGGTTGGGTATGGCTACACCTTC
15	TRBV11-3	.	.	TRBJ2-3	CASSFGGFGTDTQYF	TGTGCCAGCAGCTTTGGGGGGTTTGGGACAGATACGCAGTATTTT
11	TRBV6-5	.	.	TRBJ2-7	CASSNQGEQYF	TGTGCCAGCAGTAACCAGGGCGAGCAGTACTTC
17	TRBV4-1	.	.	TRBJ1-1	CASSPPRVGSMNTEAFF	TGCGCCAGCAGCCCCCCGAGGGTGGGCAGCATGAACACTGAAGCTTTCTTT
13	TRBV19	.	.	TRBJ1-5	CASSVTGNQPQHF	TGTGCCAGTAGTGTGACGGGAAATCAGCCCCAGCATTTT
17	TRBV21-1	.	.	TRBJ2-1	CASSRTGAEGSYNEQFF	TGTGCCAGCAGCAGAACAGGGGCGGAGGGCTCCTACAATGAGCAGTTCTTC
15	TRBV19	.	.	TRBJ1-1	CASSIVGGVTTEAFF	TGTGCCAGTAGTATAGTGGGAGGGGTGACGACTGAAGCTTTCTTT
13	TRBV3-1/TRBV3-2	.	.	TRBJ2-3	CASRAGAEHTQYF	TGTGCCAGCAGGGCGGGGGCGGAACATACGCAGTATTTT
18	TRBV5-5	TRBD2	.	TRBJ2-1	CASSLGLAGFSYGNEQFF	TGTGCCAGCAGCTTGGGGCTAGCGGGTTTTAGCTATGGGAATGAGCAGTTCTTC
13	TRBV11-3	.	.	TRBJ2-1	CASSRQEDNEQFF	TGTGCCAGCAGCCGACAGGAGGACAATGAGCAGTTCTTC